Below are 15 T cell receptor beta chains sequenced from a single sample in a study of T cells in Graves' hyperthyroidism and ophthalmopathy. Researchers took RNA transcripts and amplified the TCR beta CDR3 regions from them. The primer set for the first-round RT-PCR of the TCR CDR3 was HTBI. Each CDR3 protein is one row after TCRdb ran MiXCR on the multiplex PCR reads. The table lists roughly 800,000 distinct CDR3 sequences, 38% of them singletons. Specimen: blood. The receptors come from a young man with Graves' hyperthyroidism.

This clonotype was detected ten times or more. The chain recombines TRBV7-9 with TRBJ2-7; the match to TRBD1 covers 7 bases. With V trimmed by 5 bases and J by 3 bases, 10 bases remained unmatched. CDR3 length equals 15 residues. Germline CDR1 is SEHNR and CDR2 is FQNEAQ (reference sequence). DNA for the CDR3: TGTGCCAGCAGCCATGGACAGGCTCTTAACTACGAGCAGTACTTC. It encodes CASSHGQALNYEQYF.

This clonotype was detected many times. The chain has TRBV2 and TRBJ2-6; a possible D gene is TRBD1 (6 bases). The CDR3 totals 17 residues. V lost 6 bases and J 5 bases, leaving 20 bases between the germline ends. CDR1 SNHLY and CDR2 FYNNEI come from the germline V gene. The CDR3 here is CASRARDTLFWANVLTF. The CDR3 bases are TGTGCCAGCAGGGCCCGGGACACCCTCTTCTGGGCCAACGTCCTGACTTTC.

V is TRBV6-5 and J is TRBJ1-3; weak D call: TRBD1 (5 bases). The CDR3 consists of 14 residues. Trimming left V 2 bases short and J 3 bases short, with 8 bases between. Germline CDR1 is MNHEY and CDR2 is SVGAGI. DNA for the CDR3: TGTGCCAGCAGTTACGGGACGGTTGGAAACACCATATATTTT. It codes for CASSYGTVGNTIYF.

This clonotype was detected a few times. The chain joins TRBV6-5 to TRBJ1-5; D ambiguous. The CDR3 sequence is 14 residues long. The V end lost 0 bases, the J end lost 4 bases, and 7 bases lay between the germline ends. CDR1 and CDR2 from the germline V gene are MNHEY and SVGAGI. The CDR3 DNA reads TGTGCCAGCAGTTACTCCCTGGGGAATCAGCCCCAGCATTTT. Its translation is CASSYSLGNQPQHF.

V gene TRBV15 combines with J gene TRBJ2-6, with a tentative D call TRBD2 (5 bases). CDR1 is LNHNV, CDR2 YYDKDF, per germline (reference sequence). There are 12 residues in the CDR3. CDR3 sequence reads: CETGSGANVLTF. CDR3 coding DNA: TGTGAAACGGGATCTGGGGCCAACGTCCTGACTTTC.

This clonotype showed up just a few times. The chain links TRBV12-3 or TRBV12-4 to TRBJ1-1; D unclear. The CDR3 has 11 amino acids. V lost 5 bases and J 11 bases, leaving 12 bases between the germline ends. The CDR3 coding sequence is TGTGCCAGCAGTGCGACCGTCGGGGCTTTCTTT. Its translation: CASSATVGAFF.

This clonotype was detected ten times or more. The chain links TRBV7-3 to TRBJ2-6; 7 bases map to TRBD1. The V gene end was trimmed by 5 bases and the J gene end by 5 bases; junction bases not matched to a gene: 6. Germline-derived CDR1 and CDR2 are SGHTA and FQGTGA. The CDR3 has 15 amino acids. The CDR3 DNA is TGTGCCAGCAGCACACAGGGGTCCTGGGCCAACGTCCTGACTTTC. It specifies CASSTQGSWANVLTF.

This clonotype was found a few times. The chain couples TRBV7-8 to TRBJ2-7; D not resolved. The J call may be in error: the DNA end matches TRBJ2-1 better. This CDR3 contains 11 residues. The germline V gene encodes CDR1 SGHVS and CDR2 FQNEAQ. The CDR3 DNA sequence: TGTGCCAGCAGCTTAGCTTATGAGCAGTTCTTC. Residues: CASSLAYEQFF.

The chain has TRBV11-1 and TRBJ2-7, with D perhaps matching TRBD2 (6 bases). The V end was cut by 2 bases, the J end by 6 bases, with 20 bases between. The CDR3 length is 16 residues. Germline CDR1 is SGHAT and CDR2 is FQDESV (reference sequence). CDR3 in amino acids: CASSLWSGGDFGEQYF. CDR3 DNA sequence: TGTGCCAGCAGCTTATGGTCTGGCGGGGACTTCGGCGAGCAGTACTTC.

The sample holds one count of this clonotype. This may arise from a read error, as a much more abundant clone is one base away. The J gene is TRBJ2-5, the V gene TRBV29-1; 8 nucleotides line up with TRBD2. The germline V gene encodes CDR1 SQVTM and CDR2 ANQGSEA. CDR3 length: 14 residues. The CDR3 region has the DNA TGCAGCGTTCAAGATCCCCCTAGCGGGGAGACCCAGTACTTC. It translates to CSVQDPPSGETQYF.

This clonotype was found a few times. This chain uses TRBV3-1 with TRBJ2-7, with a tentative D call TRBD1 (6 bases). The CDR3 has 15 amino acids. The germline gives CDR1 LGHDT, CDR2 YNNKEL (reference sequence). The germline V and J ends were trimmed by 4 bases and 0 bases, with 13 bases remaining between them. The CDR3 spells CASSPGHLGSYEQYF. As DNA, the CDR3 is TGTGCCAGCAGCCCGGGACACTTAGGCTCCTACGAGCAGTACTTC.

V is TRBV7-9 and J is TRBJ2-5; no reliable D call. V lost 5 bases and J 2 bases, leaving 12 bases between the germline ends. Germline values: CDR1 SEHNR, CDR2 FQNEAQ (reference sequence). The CDR3 contains 14 residues. In nucleotides, the CDR3 is TGTGCCAGCAGCCCCACCCGAGCACAAGAGACCCAGTACTTC. The encoded protein is CASSPTRAQETQYF. Supplemented by reference TRBV7-9 and TRBJ2-5, the full variable domain reads DTGVSQNPRHKITKRGQNVTFRCDPISEHNRLYWYRQTLGQGPEFLTYFQNEAQLEKSRLLSDRFSAERPKGSFSTLEIQRTEQGDSAMYLCASSPTRAQETQYFGPGTRLLVL.

This clonotype appeared a single time. Because it lacks the conserved phenylalanine or tryptophan at the end, this CDR3 is likely a read error. Because the CDR3's place on the DNA is in doubt, the DNA is left out and the CDR3 is given as listed by TCRdb. This rearrangement joins TRBV7-9 to TRBJ2-2; the D call in the table, TRBD1, was not verified against the DNA. The germline CDR1 and CDR2 sequences are SEHNR and FQNEAQ (reference sequence). The length of the CDR3 is 11 amino acids, counting both ends. Here the CDR3 reads CASSLWTGERK.

This clonotype has at least ten counts. The genes are TRBV15 and TRBJ2-7, with TRBD1 as a possible D gene (6 bases). V lost 5 bases and J lost 2, with 16 bases in between. The CDR3 consists of 15 residues. The V gene's germline CDR1 is LNHNV and CDR2 YYDKDF (reference sequence). CDR3: CATSGRDTGPYEQYF. The CDR3 nucleotides are TGTGCCACCAGCGGCCGGGACACGGGACCCTACGAGCAGTACTTC. Combining the CDR3 with reference TRBV15 and TRBJ2-7 gives the whole variable domain DAMVIQNPRYQVTQFGKPVTLSCSQTLNHNVMYWYQQKSSQAPKLLFHYYDKDFNNEADTPDNFQSRRPNTSFCFLDIRSPGLGDTAMYLCATSGRDTGPYEQYFGPGTRLTVT.

This clonotype was detected only a few times. One end of the junction does not line up with germline, which may come from a read error. The genes are TRBV7-9 and TRBJ1-1, with unresolved D. Looked up from germline, CDR1 is SEHNR and CDR2 is FQNEAQ (reference sequence). The CDR3 sequence is 12 residues long. In DNA form, the CDR3 reads TGTGCCAGCAGCTCCCAGTGGGCTGACGCTTTCTTT. It is translated as CASSSQWADAFF.